One sample yielded the 24 T cell receptor beta chains listed below, sequenced in a study of beta chain features in type 1 diabetes. TCRB transcripts that were expressed got sequenced, as all of the isolated RNA had been reverse transcribed. Assay: immunoSEQ multiplex PCR; the TCRdb copy retains only in-frame clones and omits some. The sample lists 860,000 or so clones; roughly 16% were seen once. Sequencing was done on a sample of naive CD4+ T cells from blood. These receptor sequences come from a woman aged 18 to 35 in good health.

The chain links TRBV7-2 to TRBJ2-7; the D is unclear. The ends were cut back, 1 base at V and 10 bases at J, with 11 bases in the middle. The germline V gene has CDR1 SGHTA and CDR2 FQGNSA. There are 12 residues in the CDR3. Here the CDR3 reads CASSLDRINQYF. The CDR3 DNA follows: TGTGCCAGCAGCTTAGATAGAATCAACCAGTACTTC.

This clone was detected a few times. This sequence joins TRBV5-4 and TRBJ2-3; TRBD2 aligns across 12 bases. The junction had 17 bases not matched to a gene; V was cut back by 6 bases and J by 9 bases. Germline CDR1 SGHNT, CDR2 YYREEE (reference sequence). The CDR3 contains 17 residues. Here the CDR3 reads CASTDKSGLAGIGTQYF. For the CDR3, the DNA is TGTGCCAGCACCGACAAATCAGGACTAGCGGGAATTGGCACGCAGTATTTT. Full variable domain (remainder filled in from reference TRBV5-4 and TRBJ2-3): ETGVTQSPTHLIKTRGQQVTLRCSSQSGHNTVSWYQQALGQGPQFIFQYYREEENGRGNFPPRFSGLQFPNYSSELNVNALELDDSALYLCASTDKSGLAGIGTQYFGPGTRLTVL.

The V and J genes are TRBV6-6 and TRBJ2-7; a weak D match, TRBD2 (5 bases). V gave up 2 bases and J gave up 7 bases, with 9 bases separating them. The length of the CDR3 is 12 residues. Germline V gene lookup returns CDR1 MNHNY and CDR2 SVGAGI (reference sequence). CDR3 region: CASSYGEREQYF. DNA of the CDR3: TGTGCCAGCAGTTACGGGGAGCGGGAGCAGTACTTC.

The rearrangement links TRBV21-1 to TRBJ1-5. TRBV21-1 is a documented pseudogene. The CDR3 spans 15 residues. This CDR3 reads CASFEGGLSNQPQHF. The CDR3 bases are TGTGCCAGCTTCGAAGGTGGATTAAGCAATCAGCCCCAGCATTTT.

This clone came up a few times. The V and J genes are TRBV7-2 and TRBJ2-5; D possibly matches TRBD1 or TRBD2 (5 bases each). Germline values: CDR1 SGHTA, CDR2 FQGNSA. V lost 1 base to trimming and J lost 5 bases, with 11 bases between them. This CDR3 region has 14 residues. The CDR3 region is CASSLVVGTETQYF. The CDR3 DNA follows: TGTGCCAGCAGCTTAGTGGTTGGGACCGAGACCCAGTACTTC.

This clone has a handful of counts. This chain joins TRBV21-1 and TRBJ2-4; the table gives TRBD2 as D, unverified against the DNA. TRBV21-1 is described as a pseudogene. CDR3 length equals 17 residues. CDR3 nucleotides: TGTGCCAGCCGCATTTCCCAAGAGCCGGAGGATGATAACATTCAGTACTTC. It yields the protein CASRISQEPEDDNIQYF.

The chain has TRBV6-5 and TRBJ2-7; possible D gene TRBD2, 5 bases. Trimming took off 9 bases at V and 6 bases at J, with 24 bases between the two ends. Germline V gene lookup returns CDR1 MNHEY and CDR2 SVGAGI. The CDR3 extends over 15 amino acids. CDR3 sequence (DNA): TGTGCCAGTAAGGACTTAGGTCTGGATTTACCCGAGCAGTACTTC. This translates into CASKDLGLDLPEQYF.

This clone was observed a handful of times. The rearrangement uses TRBV7-2 and TRBJ2-5; D perhaps matches TRBD2 (6 bases). Germline-derived CDR1 and CDR2 are SGHTA and FQGNSA. The CDR3 consists of 17 residues. Trimming left V 5 bases short and J 7 bases short, with 26 bases between. The CDR3 region has the DNA TGTGCCAGCAGCCCGCGACGAGCTAGCGTAGAGTCCGGGACCCAGTACTTC. Protein sequence: CASSPRRASVESGTQYF.

The chain is built from TRBV5-1 and TRBJ2-4, with 7 bases aligning to TRBD2. CDR3 length: 15 residues. J was trimmed by 7 bases and V by 5 bases; bases with no gene match: 12. The germline V gene has CDR1 SGHRS and CDR2 YFSETQ. CDR3 amino acids: CASRIGGRSWNIQYF. CDR3 DNA: TGCGCCAGCAGGATCGGGGGGAGGTCGTGGAACATTCAGTACTTC.

This chain links TRBV4-3 with TRBJ1-2; TRBD1 is a possible D gene (5 bases). The CDR3 consists of 15 residues. V dropped 0 bases and J dropped 8 bases, with 16 bases sitting between them. Germline V gives CDR1 LGHNA, CDR2 YSLEER. The CDR3 bases are TGCGCCAGCAGCCAAGATCAAGCCAGGGTTGACGGCTACACCTTC. Protein product: CASSQDQARVDGYTF.

A few counts support this clone. This chain joins TRBV19 and TRBJ2-2; TRBD1 matches at 11 bases. The germline CDR1 and CDR2 sequences are LNHDA and SQIVND (reference sequence). The CDR3 loop spans 15 amino acids. J lost 6 bases, V lost 3 bases, and 3 bases had no gene match. The CDR3 spells CASSIRTGGAGELFF. The DNA for the CDR3 is TGTGCCAGTAGTATTCGGACAGGGGGCGCCGGGGAGCTGTTTTTT.

This sequence joins TRBV4-3 and TRBJ2-7, with 8 bases matching TRBD2. CDR1 LGHNA and CDR2 YSLEER come from the germline V gene. The length of the CDR3 is 15 residues. V trimming: 0 bases; J trimming: 7 bases; junction bases outside the gene matches: 8. The DNA for the CDR3 is TGCGCCAGCAGCCAAGAGGCAAGCGGGAGAGGAGAGCAGTACTTC. It encodes CASSQEASGRGEQYF.

This clone has more than one count but fewer than ten. This sequence joins TRBV18 and TRBJ2-1; 12 nucleotides match TRBD2. V was clipped by 4 bases and J by 7 bases; unmatched bases: 2. Germline CDR1 reads KGHSH; CDR2 reads LQKENI. The CDR3 contains 14 residues. The DNA of the CDR3 is TGTGCCAGCTCACTTGGGACTAGCGGGAATGAGCAGTTCTTC. Translation gives CASSLGTSGNEQFF.

The chain couples TRBV7-3 to TRBJ2-7; D is possibly TRBD1 (5 bases). Per the germline V gene, CDR1 is SGHTA and CDR2 is FQGTGA. CDR3 length equals 16 residues. Between the trimmed V and J ends, which lost 5 bases and 2 bases, there was a span of 19 bases. As DNA, the CDR3 is TGTGCCAGCAGCGGAACGACGACAGAAAACCCCTACGAGCAGTACTTC. Protein product: CASSGTTTENPYEQYF. Filled out from reference TRBV7-3 and TRBJ2-7, the complete variable domain reads GAGVSQTPSNKVTEKGKYVELRCDPISGHTALYWYRQSLGQGPEFLIYFQGTGAADDSGLPNDRFFAVRPEGSVSTLKIQRTERGDSAVYLCASSGTTTENPYEQYFGPGTRLTVT.

This clone was recorded a few times. The sample has other DNA sequences that encode this CDR3 too. V and J are TRBV7-2 and TRBJ2-7; the match to TRBD2 covers 13 bases. V was clipped by 5 bases and J by 5 bases; unmatched bases: 3. The CDR3 sequence is 14 residues long. CDR1 and CDR2 from the germline V gene are SGHTA and FQGNSA. The CDR3 is CASSRTSGSHEQYF. CDR3 bases: TGTGCCAGCAGCAGGACTAGCGGGAGTCACGAGCAGTACTTC.

The V gene is TRBV6-6, the J gene TRBJ2-7, with unresolved D. Germline CDR1 MNHNY, CDR2 SVGAGI (reference sequence). The V end was cut by 5 bases, the J end by 6 bases, with 11 bases between. The CDR3 is 12 residues long. For the CDR3, the DNA is TGTGCCAGCAGTCTGGAGACGGGCGAGCAGTACTTC. Its translation: CASSLETGEQYF.

The chain combines TRBV4-2 with TRBJ2-1; D unresolved. The germline CDR1 and CDR2 sequences are LGHNA and YNFKEQ. Trimming removed 0 bases at V and 0 bases at J, with 6 bases between. This CDR3 has 15 amino acids. The CDR3 coding sequence is TGTGCCAGCAGCCAAGATTTCGTCTCCTACAATGAGCAGTTCTTC. Translating it yields CASSQDFVSYNEQFF.

This clone was observed a handful of times. J is TRBJ2-3 and V is TRBV9, with D possibly being TRBD2 (5 bases). With 1 base removed from V and 5 bases from J, the gap between germline ends came to 20 bases. The CDR3 contains 17 residues. CDR1 SGDLS and CDR2 YYNGEE come from the germline V gene. DNA for the CDR3: TGTGCCAGCAGCGTAAGGGCGGGTAATCGTCTGGGAGATACGCAGTATTTT. Protein product: CASSVRAGNRLGDTQYF.

In this sample, this clone turned up a few times. The chain links TRBV2 to TRBJ2-2; 9 bases match TRBD1. Germline CDR1 SNHLY, CDR2 FYNNEI. The CDR3 length is 13 residues. V dropped 7 bases and J dropped 5; count of bases not matched to a gene: 2. CDR3 nucleotides: TGTGCCAGCATCGGACAGGGGACCGGGGAGCTGTTTTTT. Amino acids: CASIGQGTGELFF.

Only a few counts were recorded for this clone. The V gene is TRBV2, the J gene TRBJ2-1; 8 bases align to TRBD1. Looked up from germline, CDR1 is SNHLY and CDR2 is FYNNEI. CDR3 length: 15 residues. With 8 bases clipped from V and 6 bases from J, the junction kept 12 bases outside the gene matches. CDR3 nucleotides: TGTGCCAGCCGTAGGACAGGGTTACATGTCAATGAGCAGTTCTTC. This translates into CASRRTGLHVNEQFF.

The V gene is TRBV27, the J gene TRBJ2-3; TRBD2 matches at 7 bases. J gave up 2 bases and V 5 bases, and 7 bases lay outside the gene matches. Per germline, CDR1 MNHEY and CDR2 SMNVEV (reference sequence). CDR3 length equals 15 residues. CDR3 region: CASSDLAENTDTQYF. DNA of the CDR3: TGTGCCAGCAGTGACCTAGCGGAAAACACAGATACGCAGTATTTT.

In DNA, the CDR3 is TGTGCCAGCAGCAACCGGGACAGAAATGAAAAACTGTTTTTT. Translation: CASSNRDRNEKLFF. The chain uses TRBV7-8 and TRBJ1-4; 7 nucleotides align to TRBD1. The trim removed 5 bases at V and 5 bases at J, leaving 5 bases unmatched. Germline V gene lookup returns CDR1 SGHVS and CDR2 FQNEAQ. This CDR3 contains 14 residues.

The chain couples TRBV7-9 to TRBJ1-5, with TRBD1 matching over 7 bases. Germline CDR1 and CDR2: SEHNR and FQNEAQ (reference sequence). The CDR3 has 12 residues. V was pared by 5 bases and J by 9 bases, with 4 bases of the junction left unmatched. CDR3 DNA sequence: TGTGCCAGCAGCGTCACAGGGGTGCCCCAGCATTTT. Encoded protein: CASSVTGVPQHF.

The rearrangement uses TRBV7-2 and TRBJ2-7; D might be TRBD1 or TRBD2, each matching 5 bases. V was cut by 7 bases and J by 2 bases, with 21 bases left in between. The CDR3 runs to 16 residues. Germline V gene data show CDR1 as SGHTA and CDR2 as FQGNSA. CDR3 amino acids: CASTSVIGDRAYEQYF. In nucleotides, the CDR3 is TGTGCCAGCACCTCGGTGATTGGGGACCGAGCCTACGAGCAGTACTTC.